The next 26 T cell receptor beta chains were all read from a single sample in a study of shared clonotypes between healthy human individuals. Profiled with immunoSEQ multiplex PCR; TCRdb holds only in-frame clones, not every one. The sample contains 2 million to 2.5 million clones, 85% to 95% of which appear only once. The sequenced sample was naive CD4+ T cells from PBMCs. Described subset: CD45RA+ positively selected. The receptor set was obtained from a man aged 18 to 29 in good health. Some clones in this sample may be carry-over from other donors' samples.

This sequence joins TRBV29-1 and TRBJ2-3; 9 bases align to TRBD1. Germline lookup yields CDR1 SQVTM and CDR2 ANQGSEA. The CDR3 totals 16 residues. V shed 3 bases and J 3 bases; nucleotides not matched to a gene: 10. The CDR3 sequence is CSVEATGGGGTDTQYF. DNA for the CDR3: TGCAGCGTTGAGGCGACAGGGGGTGGAGGGACAGATACGCAGTATTTT.

Notes on this clone: Other DNA sequences from this sample encode an identical CDR3 as well. The rearrangement links TRBV5-1 to TRBJ2-1; 10 bases match TRBD2. The germline CDR1 and CDR2 sequences are SGHRS and YFSETQ. The CDR3 runs to 15 residues. V lost 5 bases, J lost 1 base, and 3 bases stayed unmatched. CDR3 sequence: CASSPAGGSYNEQFF. CDR3 coding DNA: TGCGCCAGCAGTCCAGCGGGAGGGTCCTACAATGAGCAGTTCTTC.

The chain recombines TRBV28 with TRBJ1-1, with 8 nucleotides matching TRBD1. Unmatched junction bases numbered 16, after V lost 6 bases and J lost 13 bases. CDR3 length: 14 residues. Germline V gives CDR1 MDHEN, CDR2 SYDVKM. The CDR3: CASSHRDRIGLGFF. CDR3 DNA: TGTGCCAGCAGCCACAGGGACAGGATCGGTTTAGGTTTCTTT.

The genes are TRBV28 and TRBJ2-7; D is unclear. Looked up from germline, CDR1 is MDHEN and CDR2 is SYDVKM. The CDR3 runs 16 residues. V gave up 3 bases and J gave up 3 bases, with 18 bases separating them. CDR3 nucleotides: TGTGCCAGCAGTTTTTTGCAACTTTATGGTGTCTACGAGCAGTACTTC. Protein product: CASSFLQLYGVYEQYF.

The chain employs TRBV28 and TRBJ1-2; the D is unclear. Between the trimmed V and J ends, which lost 6 bases and 4 bases, there was a span of 6 bases. In germline, CDR1 is MDHEN, CDR2 SYDVKM. The length of the CDR3 is 11 residues. The CDR3 protein is CASSHIYGYTF. The CDR3 bases are TGTGCCAGCAGCCATATCTATGGCTACACCTTC.

The chain couples TRBV28 to TRBJ2-7, with D possibly being TRBD1 or TRBD2 (6 bases each). This CDR3 is 16 amino acids long. The V gene's germline CDR1 is MDHEN and CDR2 SYDVKM. The V gene lost 6 bases and the J gene lost 12 bases, with 30 bases spanning the gap. The CDR3 region has the DNA TGTGCCAGCAGAAGTAGCGGATCAGGGTTCGAGGGGGTTCCGTACTTC. As protein: CASRSSGSGFEGVPYF. Full variable domain (outside the CDR3, taken from reference TRBV28 and TRBJ2-7): DVKVTQSSRYLVKRTGEKVFLECVQDMDHENMFWYRQDPGLGLRLIYFSYDVKMKEKGDIPEGYSVSREKKERFSLILESASTNQTSMYLCASRSSGSGFEGVPYFGPGTRLTVT.

This rearrangement joins TRBV18 to TRBJ1-2, with no clear D. This CDR3 spans 15 amino acids. The ends were cut back, 3 bases at V and 4 bases at J, with 15 bases in the middle. In germline, CDR1 is KGHSH, CDR2 LQKENI. This CDR3 is CASSPSREGIYGYTF. CDR3 sequence (DNA): TGTGCCAGCTCACCGTCAAGGGAAGGGATCTATGGCTACACCTTC.

The V and J genes are TRBV18 and TRBJ1-3; 8 nucleotides align to TRBD1. The CDR3 contains 16 residues. J was trimmed by 3 bases and V by 2 bases; bases with no gene match: 6. Germline V CDR1 and CDR2: KGHSH, LQKENI. The CDR3 is CASSPNQGASGNTIYF. The CDR3 DNA is TGTGCCAGCTCACCAAACCAGGGGGCGAGTGGAAACACCATATATTTT.

This clone showed up just once. The chain links TRBV10-3 to TRBJ2-1; D gene ambiguous. The CDR3 consists of 16 residues. Germline lookup yields CDR1 ENHRY and CDR2 SYGVKD. Between the trimmed V and J ends, which lost 1 base and 5 bases, there was a span of 15 bases. The CDR3 DNA reads as TGTGCCATCAGTGAGTATGGACCCGCGACCCACAATGAGCAGTTCTTC. Residues: CAISEYGPATHNEQFF.

The chain carries TRBV5-1 and TRBJ2-2, with D possibly matching TRBD2 (5 bases). CDR3 length equals 15 residues. V was clipped by 0 bases and J by 2 bases, with 8 bases between them. Germline values: CDR1 SGHRS, CDR2 YFSETQ. CDR3: CASSLVEGNTGELFF. CDR3 nucleotides: TGCGCCAGCAGCTTGGTAGAGGGTAACACCGGGGAGCTGTTTTTT. Full variable domain (rest looked up from reference TRBV5-1 and TRBJ2-2): KAGVTQTPRYLIKTRGQQVTLSCSPISGHRSVSWYQQTPGQGLQFLFEYFSETQRNKGNFPGRFSGRQFSNSRSEMNVSTLELGDSALYLCASSLVEGNTGELFFGEGSRLTVL.

In this sample, this clone turned up once. The V call is TRBV11-3, the J call TRBJ2-3; a weak D match, TRBD2 (6 bases). The germline V gene has CDR1 SGHNT and CDR2 YENEEA. The CDR3 sequence is 14 residues long. V lost 5 bases and J lost 2, with 11 bases in between. The CDR3 here is CASSRDSYTDTQYF. CDR3 nucleotides: TGTGCCAGCAGCAGGGACTCTTACACAGATACGCAGTATTTT.

This sequence joins TRBV6-1 and TRBJ2-5, with no clear D. CDR1 and CDR2 (germline): MNHNS, SASEGT. The CDR3 consists of 15 residues. Between the trimmed V and J ends, which lost 3 bases and 5 bases, there was a span of 16 bases. CDR3 coding DNA: TGTGCCAGCAGTGATTATTCATCCAGTTCGGAGACCCAGTACTTC. Translated: CASSDYSSSSETQYF.

Concerning this clone: At the DNA level, this CDR3 is encoded by other sequences in the same sample as well. The CDR3 nucleotides are TGTGCCAGCAGTTATTCTGGAGATAGCAATCAGCCCCAGCATTTT. Translation gives CASSYSGDSNQPQHF. The chain employs TRBV6-6 and TRBJ1-5; unclear D gene. The V gene lost 3 bases and the J gene lost 0 bases, with 9 bases spanning the gap. Germline values: CDR1 MNHNY, CDR2 SVGAGI (reference sequence). This CDR3 region has 15 residues.

The rearrangement joins TRBV19 to TRBJ1-5, with 8 positions matching TRBD1. This CDR3 is 14 amino acids long. The V gene's germline CDR1 is LNHDA and CDR2 SQIVND (reference sequence). V gave up 6 bases and J gave up 4 bases; unmatched junction bases: 5. The CDR3 nucleotides are TGTGCCAGTAGCTTCGGACAGGGTAATCAGCCCCAGCATTTT. It specifies CASSFGQGNQPQHF.

The chain links TRBV30 to TRBJ2-5, with D perhaps given as TRBD1 or TRBD2 (5 bases each). V was cut by 0 bases and J by 4 bases, with 6 bases left in between. This CDR3 contains 12 residues. Germline values: CDR1 GTSNPN, CDR2 SVGIG (reference sequence). CDR3 in amino acids: CAWSVGVETQYF. The CDR3 nucleotides read TGTGCCTGGAGTGTGGGGGTAGAGACCCAGTACTTC.

The rearrangement uses TRBV5-1 and TRBJ2-5; D is undetermined. CDR1 SGHRS and CDR2 YFSETQ come from the germline V gene. The CDR3 loop spans 14 amino acids. Trimming pared 6 bases from V and 1 base from J, leaving 13 bases between. CDR3 sequence reads: CASKEGPGQETQYF. CDR3 bases: TGCGCCAGCAAAGAAGGGCCAGGCCAAGAGACCCAGTACTTC.

A note on this clone: Other DNA sequences of this sample code for an identical CDR3. The chain links TRBV7-9 to TRBJ2-7; 9 nucleotides align to TRBD1. Trimming removed 5 bases from V and 4 bases from J; junction bases left unmatched: 6. This CDR3 contains 14 residues. CDR1 and CDR2 (germline): SEHNR, FQNEAQ (reference sequence). The chain's CDR3 is CASSPRDRAYEQYF. In DNA, the CDR3 is TGTGCCAGCAGCCCCCGGGACAGGGCTTACGAGCAGTACTTC.

V is TRBV11-1 and J is TRBJ1-2; D possibly corresponds to TRBD1 (5 bases). Germline V gene lookup returns CDR1 SGHAT and CDR2 FQDESV (reference sequence). This CDR3 comprises 16 residues. The V gene lost 5 bases and the J gene lost 6 bases, with 22 bases spanning the gap. This chain's CDR3 is CASSPSGWGGEDGYTF. The CDR3 coding sequence is TGTGCCAGCAGCCCATCCGGTTGGGGGGGAGAGGATGGCTACACCTTC. Supplemented by reference TRBV11-1 and TRBJ1-2, the full variable domain reads EAEVAQSPRYKITEKSQAVAFWCDPISGHATLYWYRQILGQGPELLVQFQDESVVDDSQLPKDRFSAERLKGVDSTLKIQPAELGDSAMYLCASSPSGWGGEDGYTFGSGTRLTVV.

This rearrangement joins TRBV11-1 to TRBJ2-5; 10 bases are shared with TRBD2. This CDR3 is 16 amino acids long. Per germline, CDR1 SGHAT and CDR2 FQDESV (reference sequence). V gave up 1 base and J gave up 0 bases; unmatched junction bases: 2. The CDR3 loop is CASSLVGLADQETQYF. CDR3 nucleotide sequence: TGTGCCAGCAGCTTAGTCGGACTAGCGGACCAAGAGACCCAGTACTTC.

This chain joins TRBV5-4 and TRBJ2-1; D uncertain. Trimming left V 3 bases short and J 7 bases short, with 17 bases between. The CDR3 has 15 residues. The germline CDR1 and CDR2 sequences are SGHNT and YYREEE (reference sequence). The CDR3: CASSYLASSPNEQFF. The CDR3 DNA is TGTGCCAGCAGCTACCTGGCTTCTAGTCCTAATGAGCAGTTCTTC.

The V and J genes are TRBV9 and TRBJ1-3, with a tentative D call TRBD1 (6 bases). The V and J ends lost 4 bases and 2 bases respectively, with 13 bases between them. This CDR3 has 15 residues. Germline V gives CDR1 SGDLS, CDR2 YYNGEE. The CDR3 spells CASSLDSYPGNTIYF. DNA for the CDR3: TGTGCCAGCAGCCTGGACAGTTACCCTGGAAACACCATATATTTT. The variable domain in full, with the rest retrieved from reference TRBV9 and TRBJ1-3, is DSGVTQTPKHLITATGQRVTLRCSPRSGDLSVYWYQQSLDQGLQFLIQYYNGEERAKGNILERFSAQQFPDLHSELNLSSLELGDSALYFCASSLDSYPGNTIYFGEGSWLTVV.

This clone was found once. The gene calls are TRBV21-1 and TRBJ2-7; TRBD2, the table's D call, was not compared with the DNA. TRBV21-1 represents a pseudogene. The CDR3 runs to 15 residues. The CDR3 DNA reads TGTGCCAGCAGCGTCCTCGGCAGACTACCATACGAGCAGTACTTC. Translated: CASSVLGRLPYEQYF.

This chain uses TRBV27 with TRBJ2-3; a weak D match, TRBD1 (5 bases). There are 13 residues in the CDR3. Germline CDR1 is MNHEY and CDR2 is SMNVEV (reference sequence). V was cut by 6 bases and J by 4 bases, with 11 bases left in between. CDR3 loop: CASRPGRADTQYF. CDR3 nucleotides: TGTGCCAGCAGACCGGGCAGGGCAGATACGCAGTATTTT.

The rearrangement links TRBV19 to TRBJ2-1; TRBD1 matches 8 bases. J gave up 1 base and V 6 bases, and 2 bases lay outside the gene matches. Looked up from germline, CDR1 is LNHDA and CDR2 is SQIVND (reference sequence). The CDR3 contains 14 residues. For the CDR3, the DNA is TGTGCCAGTAGCGACAGGGGATCCTACAATGAGCAGTTCTTC. This codes for CASSDRGSYNEQFF.

The gene calls are TRBV12-2 and TRBJ1-5. TRBV12-2 is recorded as a pseudogene. This CDR3 has 19 residues. CDR3 sequence (DNA): TGTGCAAGTCGCTTAGGAGGTACATCTTTGCTATATAGCAATCAGCCCCAGCATTTT. Translated, it gives CASRLGGTSLLYSNQPQHF.

The genes are TRBV9 and TRBJ1-1; D possibly corresponds to TRBD1 (6 bases). CDR3 length equals 15 residues. Trimming took 7 bases from V and 6 from J, leaving 22 bases between them. Germline CDR1 reads SGDLS; CDR2 reads YYNGEE. CDR3 protein: CASASQGNDLSEAFF. CDR3 bases: TGTGCCAGCGCTTCCCAGGGGAATGATTTGTCTGAAGCTTTCTTT.